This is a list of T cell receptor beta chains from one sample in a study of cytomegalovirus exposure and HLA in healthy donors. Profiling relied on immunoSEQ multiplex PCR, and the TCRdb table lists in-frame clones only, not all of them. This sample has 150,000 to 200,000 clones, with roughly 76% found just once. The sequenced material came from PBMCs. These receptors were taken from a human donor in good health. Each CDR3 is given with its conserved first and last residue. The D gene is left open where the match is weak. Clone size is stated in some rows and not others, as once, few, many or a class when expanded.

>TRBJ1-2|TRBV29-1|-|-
CSAGVTSYGYTF
TGCAGCGCAGGGGTGACGAGCTATGGCTACACCTTC
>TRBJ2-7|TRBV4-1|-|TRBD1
CASRPTRDRVYEQYF
TGCGCCAGCAGACCTACCCGGGACAGGGTCTACGAGCAGTACTTC
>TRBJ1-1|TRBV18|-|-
CASSPDSQNTEAFF
TGTGCCAGCTCACCAGACAGCCAGAACACTGAAGCTTTCTTT
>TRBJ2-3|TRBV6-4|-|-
CASRTTGRTDTQYF
TGTGCCAGCAGAACAACAGGGAGAACAGATACGCAGTATTTT
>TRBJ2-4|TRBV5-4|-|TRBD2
CASSFAGGENIQYF
TGTGCCAGCAGCTTCGCGGGGGGCGAAAACATTCAGTACTTC
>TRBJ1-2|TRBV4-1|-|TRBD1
CASSQVDRGVGGYTF
TGCGCCAGCAGCCAAGTTGACAGGGGAGTAGGTGGCTACACCTTC
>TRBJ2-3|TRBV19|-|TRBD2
CASSMLWLAGGRSDTQYF
TGTGCCAGTAGTATGTTATGGCTAGCGGGGGGTAGGTCAGATACGCAGTATTTT
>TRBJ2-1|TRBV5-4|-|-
CASRASSGSYNEQFF
TGTGCCAGCAGAGCCTCTTCGGGGTCCTACAATGAGCAGTTCTTC
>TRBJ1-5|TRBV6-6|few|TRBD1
CASSRQGSALNQPQHF
TGTGCCAGCAGTCGACAGGGGTCGGCCCTCAATCAGCCCCAGCATTTT
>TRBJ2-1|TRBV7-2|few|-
CASSLDWSSYNEQFF
TGTGCCAGCAGCTTAGACTGGAGCTCCTACAATGAGCAGTTCTTC
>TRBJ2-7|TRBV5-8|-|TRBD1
CASSLDPGQTLGEQYF
TGTGCCAGCAGCTTGGATCCGGGACAGACTTTAGGCGAGCAGTACTTC
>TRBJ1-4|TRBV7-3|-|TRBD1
CASSLRRQGAGEKLFF
TGTGCCAGCAGCTTACGACGACAGGGGGCGGGGGAAAAACTGTTTTTT
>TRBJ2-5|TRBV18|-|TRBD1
CASSPTGVKETQYF
TGTGCCAGCTCACCAACAGGGGTTAAAGAGACCCAGTACTTC
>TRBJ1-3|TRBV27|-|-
CASSFSGSSGNTIYF
TGTGCCAGCAGTTTTTCCGGGTCCTCTGGAAACACCATATATTTT
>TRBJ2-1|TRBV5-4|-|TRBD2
CASSPLAGAMGNEQFF
TGTGCCAGCAGCCCACTAGCGGGGGCTATGGGGAATGAGCAGTTCTTC
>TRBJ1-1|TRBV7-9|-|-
CASSLGGAEAFF
TGTGCCAGCAGCCTGGGGGGGGCTGAAGCTTTCTTT
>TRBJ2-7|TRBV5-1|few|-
CASSQDTKAPYEQYF
TGCGCCAGCAGCCAGGATACAAAGGCACCCTACGAGCAGTACTTC
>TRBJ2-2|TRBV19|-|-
CASTQDSANTGELFF
TGTGCCAGTACCCAGGACAGCGCGAACACCGGGGAGCTGTTTTTT
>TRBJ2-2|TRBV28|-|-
CASSLGTPNTGELFF
TGTGCCAGCAGTTTAGGGACACCGAACACCGGGGAGCTGTTTTTT
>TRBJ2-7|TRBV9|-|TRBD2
CASSVGLAGGAYEQYF
TGTGCCAGCAGCGTAGGGCTAGCGGGGGGAGCCTACGAGCAGTACTTC
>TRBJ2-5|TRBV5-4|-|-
CASSLGSVGPETQYF
TGTGCCAGCAGCTTGGGGTCTGTGGGCCCGGAGACCCAGTACTTC
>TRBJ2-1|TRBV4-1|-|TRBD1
CASSQGKTGYLDEQFF
TGCGCCAGCAGCCAAGGGAAGACAGGGTATCTAGATGAGCAGTTCTTC